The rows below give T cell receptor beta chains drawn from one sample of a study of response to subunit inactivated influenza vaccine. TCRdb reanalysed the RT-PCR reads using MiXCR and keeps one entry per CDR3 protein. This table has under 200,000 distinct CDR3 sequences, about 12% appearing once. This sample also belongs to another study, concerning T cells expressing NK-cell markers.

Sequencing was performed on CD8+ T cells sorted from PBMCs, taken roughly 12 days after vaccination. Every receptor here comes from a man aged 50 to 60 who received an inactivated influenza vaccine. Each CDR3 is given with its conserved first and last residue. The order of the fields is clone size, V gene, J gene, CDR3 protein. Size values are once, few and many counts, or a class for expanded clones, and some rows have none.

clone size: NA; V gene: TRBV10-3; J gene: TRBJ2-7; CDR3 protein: CAITPRGGAGEQYF
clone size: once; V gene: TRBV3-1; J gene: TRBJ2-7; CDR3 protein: CASSQGTGKIAAEQYF
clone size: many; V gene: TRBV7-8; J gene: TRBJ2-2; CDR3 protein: CASSLGSGGLTNTGELFF
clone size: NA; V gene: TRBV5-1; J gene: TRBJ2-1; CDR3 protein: CASSLLGLAENEQFF
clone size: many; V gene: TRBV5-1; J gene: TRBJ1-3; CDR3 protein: CASSLDRGLGNTIYF
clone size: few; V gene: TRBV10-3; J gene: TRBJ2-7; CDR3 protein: CAISELNEQYF
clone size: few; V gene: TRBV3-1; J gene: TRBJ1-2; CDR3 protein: CASSDTSNYGYTF
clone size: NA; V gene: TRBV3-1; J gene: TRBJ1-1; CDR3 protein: CASSQESGLREAFF
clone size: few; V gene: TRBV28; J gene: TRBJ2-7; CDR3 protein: CASSKGVAEQYF
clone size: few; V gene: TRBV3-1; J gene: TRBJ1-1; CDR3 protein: CASSQAGSGDTEAFF
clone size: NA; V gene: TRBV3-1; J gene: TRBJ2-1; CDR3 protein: CASSRGTSKYNEQFF
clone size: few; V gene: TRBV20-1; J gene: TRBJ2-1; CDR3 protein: CSARHVNEQFF
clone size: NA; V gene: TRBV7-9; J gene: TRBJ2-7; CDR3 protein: CASSTDRTEQYF
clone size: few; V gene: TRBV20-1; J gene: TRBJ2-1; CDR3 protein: CSARLYGTDNEQFF
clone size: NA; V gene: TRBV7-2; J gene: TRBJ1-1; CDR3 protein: CASSYGGPLDAFF
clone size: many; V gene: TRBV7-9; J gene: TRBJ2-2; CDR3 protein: CASSPHTGREELFF
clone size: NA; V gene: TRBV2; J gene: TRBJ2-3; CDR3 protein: CASSGGLDSDTQYF
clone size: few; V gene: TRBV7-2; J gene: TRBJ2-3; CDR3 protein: CASSFSTSGRVDDTQYF
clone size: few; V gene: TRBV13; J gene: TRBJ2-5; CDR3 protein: CASSLDRQGGQETQYF
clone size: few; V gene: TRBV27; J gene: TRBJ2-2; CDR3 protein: CASSLTLGRGPGELFF